This T cell receptor (beta chain) was captured by sequencing in a study of cytomegalovirus exposure and HLA in healthy donors. Broader study findings: The analysis excluded some indistinguishable V segments, including TRBV6-2 and TRBV6-3. TCR sequences were mostly rare, though some public TCRs occurred in many donors. A prior analysis recorded that most TCR beta V segments were productive about 90% or about 30% of the time.

PCR used 60 Vbeta primers and 13 Jbeta primers. Sequenced by immunoSEQ multiplex PCR; TCRdb stores in-frame clones only, minus some. The sample consists of some 110,000 clones, approximately 70% of them appearing once. Unmatched junction bases numbered 7, after V lost 4 bases and J lost 3 bases. This CDR3 has 14 amino acids. Per the germline V gene, CDR1 is SQVTM and CDR2 is ANQGSEA. As for this clone: The antigen is not known.

Unrecorded immune exposure was likely among donors, who were nominally healthy when sampled. The clonotype comes from a young woman in good health and CMV-seronegative. The material sequenced was PBMCs. This chain connects TRBV29-1 to TRBJ1-1; 8 bases align to TRBD1. The CDR3 loop reads CSVVKQGADTEAFF. The CDR3, as DNA: TGCAGCGTTGTAAAGCAGGGGGCTGACACTGAAGCTTTCTTT.